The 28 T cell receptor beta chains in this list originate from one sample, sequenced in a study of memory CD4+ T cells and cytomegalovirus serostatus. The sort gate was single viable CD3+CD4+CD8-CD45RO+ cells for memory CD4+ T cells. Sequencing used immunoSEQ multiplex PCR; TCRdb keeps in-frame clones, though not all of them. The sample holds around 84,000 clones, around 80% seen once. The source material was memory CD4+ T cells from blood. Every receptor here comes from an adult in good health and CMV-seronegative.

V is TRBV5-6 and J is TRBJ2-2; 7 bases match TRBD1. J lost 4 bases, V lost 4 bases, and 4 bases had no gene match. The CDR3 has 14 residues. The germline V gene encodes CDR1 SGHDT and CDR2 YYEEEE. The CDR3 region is CASSRGTATGELFF. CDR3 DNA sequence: TGTGCCAGCAGCCGAGGGACAGCCACCGGGGAGCTGTTTTTT.

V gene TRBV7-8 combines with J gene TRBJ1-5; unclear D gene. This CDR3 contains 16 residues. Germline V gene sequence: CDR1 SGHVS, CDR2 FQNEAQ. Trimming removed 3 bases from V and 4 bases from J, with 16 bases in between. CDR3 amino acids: CASSFRLVGRNQPQHF. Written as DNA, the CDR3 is TGTGCCAGCAGCTTCCGGCTCGTTGGTCGGAATCAGCCCCAGCATTTT.

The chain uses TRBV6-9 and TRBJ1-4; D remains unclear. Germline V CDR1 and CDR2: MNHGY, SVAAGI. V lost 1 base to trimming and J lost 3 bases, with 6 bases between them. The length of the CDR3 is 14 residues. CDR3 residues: CASSYFRPNEKLFF. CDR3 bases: TGTGCCAGCAGTTATTTTCGACCTAATGAAAAACTGTTTTTT.

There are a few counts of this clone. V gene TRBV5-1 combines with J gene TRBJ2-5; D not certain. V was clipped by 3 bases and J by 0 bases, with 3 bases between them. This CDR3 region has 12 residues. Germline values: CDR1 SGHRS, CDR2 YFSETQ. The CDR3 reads CASSWNQETQYF. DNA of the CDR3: TGCGCCAGCAGCTGGAACCAAGAGACCCAGTACTTC.

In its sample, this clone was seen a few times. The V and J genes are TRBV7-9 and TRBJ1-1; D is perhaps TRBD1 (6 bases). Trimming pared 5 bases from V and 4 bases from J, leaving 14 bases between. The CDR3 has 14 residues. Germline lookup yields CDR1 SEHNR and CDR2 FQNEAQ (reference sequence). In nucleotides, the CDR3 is TGTGCCAGCAGCACAACGCAGGGGAGCACTGAAGCTTTCTTT. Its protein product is CASSTTQGSTEAFF.

The CDR3 sequence is CASSWGTEETQYF. The CDR3 DNA reads TGTGCCAGCAGCTGGGGGACAGAAGAGACCCAGTACTTC. The gene calls are TRBV5-5 and TRBJ2-5; 7 positions agree with TRBD1. The V and J ends lost 3 bases and 3 bases, in that order; junction bases with no gene match: 2. This CDR3 contains 13 residues. The germline CDR1 and CDR2 sequences are SGHKS and YYEKEE (reference sequence).

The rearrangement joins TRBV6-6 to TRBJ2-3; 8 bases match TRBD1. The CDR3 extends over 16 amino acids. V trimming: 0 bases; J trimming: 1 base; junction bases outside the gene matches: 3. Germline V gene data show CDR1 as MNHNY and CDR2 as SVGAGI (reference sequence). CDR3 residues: CASSYSVGQGTDTQYF. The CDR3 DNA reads TGTGCCAGCAGTTACTCGGTGGGACAGGGCACAGATACGCAGTATTTT.

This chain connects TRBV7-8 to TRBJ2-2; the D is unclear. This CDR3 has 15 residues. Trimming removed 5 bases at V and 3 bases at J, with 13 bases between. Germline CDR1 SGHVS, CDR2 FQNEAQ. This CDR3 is CASSPNLAHTGELFF. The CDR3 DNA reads TGTGCCAGCAGCCCCAACTTAGCCCACACCGGGGAGCTGTTTTTT.

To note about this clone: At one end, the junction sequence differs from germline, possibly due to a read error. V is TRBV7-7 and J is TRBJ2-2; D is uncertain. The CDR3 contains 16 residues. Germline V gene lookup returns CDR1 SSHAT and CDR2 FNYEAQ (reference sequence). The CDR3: CASSRTATPNTGELFF. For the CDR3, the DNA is TGTGCTAGCAGCCGTACCGCCACACCGAACACCGGGGAGCTGTTTTTT.

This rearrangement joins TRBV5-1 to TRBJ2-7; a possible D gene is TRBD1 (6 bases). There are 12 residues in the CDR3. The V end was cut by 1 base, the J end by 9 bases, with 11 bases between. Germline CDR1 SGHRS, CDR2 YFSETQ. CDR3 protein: CASSLPGDGQYF. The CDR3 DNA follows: TGCGCCAGCAGCTTGCCAGGGGACGGGCAGTACTTC. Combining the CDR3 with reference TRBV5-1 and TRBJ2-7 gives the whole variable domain KAGVTQTPRYLIKTRGQQVTLSCSPISGHRSVSWYQQTPGQGLQFLFEYFSETQRNKGNFPGRFSGRQFSNSRSEMNVSTLELGDSALYLCASSLPGDGQYFGPGTRLTVT.

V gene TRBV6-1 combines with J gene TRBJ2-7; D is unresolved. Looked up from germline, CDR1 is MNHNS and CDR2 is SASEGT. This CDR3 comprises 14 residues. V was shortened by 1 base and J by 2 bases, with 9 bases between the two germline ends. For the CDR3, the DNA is TGTGCCAGCAGTGAAGTGACCCAAACCTACGAGCAGTACTTC. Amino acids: CASSEVTQTYEQYF.

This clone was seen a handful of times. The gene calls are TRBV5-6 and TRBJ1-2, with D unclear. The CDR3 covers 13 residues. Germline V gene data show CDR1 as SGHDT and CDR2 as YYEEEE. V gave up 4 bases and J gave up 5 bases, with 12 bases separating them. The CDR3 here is CASSPGRQYGYTF. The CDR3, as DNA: TGTGCCAGCAGCCCCGGACGGCAATATGGCTACACCTTC.

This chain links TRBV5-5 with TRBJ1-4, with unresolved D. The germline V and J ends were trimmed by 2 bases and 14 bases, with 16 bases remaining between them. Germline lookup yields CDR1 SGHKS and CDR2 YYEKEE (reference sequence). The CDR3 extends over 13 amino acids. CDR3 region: CASSFLGEHGLFF. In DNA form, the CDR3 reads TGTGCCAGCAGCTTTCTTGGAGAGCACGGGCTGTTTTTT.

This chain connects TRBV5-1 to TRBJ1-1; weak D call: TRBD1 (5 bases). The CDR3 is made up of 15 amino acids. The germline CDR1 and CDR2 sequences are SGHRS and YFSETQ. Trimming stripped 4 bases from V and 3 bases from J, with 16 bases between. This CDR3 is CASSDTLGDHTEAFF. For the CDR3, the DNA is TGCGCCAGCAGCGATACTCTAGGGGATCACACTGAAGCTTTCTTT.

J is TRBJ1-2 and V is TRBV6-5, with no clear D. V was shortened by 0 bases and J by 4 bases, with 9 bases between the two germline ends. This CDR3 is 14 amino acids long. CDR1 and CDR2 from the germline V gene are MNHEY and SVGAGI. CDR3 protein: CASSYSGTVYGYTF. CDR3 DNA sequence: TGTGCCAGCAGTTACTCCGGTACGGTCTATGGCTACACCTTC.

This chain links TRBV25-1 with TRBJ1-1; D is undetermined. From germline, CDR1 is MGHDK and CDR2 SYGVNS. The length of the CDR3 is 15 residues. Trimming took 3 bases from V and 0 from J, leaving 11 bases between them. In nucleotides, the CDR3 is TGTGCCAGCAGTGAGGGCAGCCCGATGAACACTGAAGCTTTCTTT. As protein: CASSEGSPMNTEAFF.

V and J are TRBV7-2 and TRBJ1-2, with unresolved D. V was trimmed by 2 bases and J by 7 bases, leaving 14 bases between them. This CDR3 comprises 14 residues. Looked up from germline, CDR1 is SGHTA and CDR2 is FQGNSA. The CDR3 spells CASSLISGVSGYTF. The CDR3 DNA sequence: TGTGCCAGCAGCTTAATCAGTGGGGTTTCTGGCTACACCTTC.

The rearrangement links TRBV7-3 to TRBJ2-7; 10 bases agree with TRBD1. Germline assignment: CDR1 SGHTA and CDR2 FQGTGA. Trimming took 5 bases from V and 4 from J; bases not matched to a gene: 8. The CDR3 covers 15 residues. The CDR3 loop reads CASSRMTGGSYEQYF. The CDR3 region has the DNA TGTGCCAGCAGCAGGATGACAGGGGGCTCGTACGAGCAGTACTTC.

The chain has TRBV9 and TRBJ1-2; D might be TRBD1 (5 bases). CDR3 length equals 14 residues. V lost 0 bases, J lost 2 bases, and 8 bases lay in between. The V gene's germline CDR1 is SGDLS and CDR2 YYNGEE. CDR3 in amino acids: CASSVGDPNYGYTF. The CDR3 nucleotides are TGTGCCAGCAGCGTAGGGGACCCCAACTATGGCTACACCTTC.

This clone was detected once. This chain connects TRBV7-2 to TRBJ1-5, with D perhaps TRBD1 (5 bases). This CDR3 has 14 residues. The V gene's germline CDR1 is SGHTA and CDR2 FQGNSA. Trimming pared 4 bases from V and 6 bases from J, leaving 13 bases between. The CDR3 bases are TGTGCCAGCAGCTCACCAGGGATAAGTCAGCCCCAGCATTTT. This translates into CASSSPGISQPQHF.

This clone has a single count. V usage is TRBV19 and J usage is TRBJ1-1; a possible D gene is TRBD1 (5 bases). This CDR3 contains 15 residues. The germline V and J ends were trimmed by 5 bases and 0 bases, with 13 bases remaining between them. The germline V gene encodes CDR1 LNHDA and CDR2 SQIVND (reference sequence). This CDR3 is CASSAYGTVNTEAFF. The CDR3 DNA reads TGTGCCAGTAGTGCGTACGGGACGGTGAACACTGAAGCTTTCTTT.

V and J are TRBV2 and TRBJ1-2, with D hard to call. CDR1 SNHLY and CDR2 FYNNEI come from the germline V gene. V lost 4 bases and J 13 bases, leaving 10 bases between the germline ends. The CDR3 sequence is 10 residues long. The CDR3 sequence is CASSAARFTF. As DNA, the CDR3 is TGTGCCAGCAGTGCGGCAAGGTTCACCTTC.

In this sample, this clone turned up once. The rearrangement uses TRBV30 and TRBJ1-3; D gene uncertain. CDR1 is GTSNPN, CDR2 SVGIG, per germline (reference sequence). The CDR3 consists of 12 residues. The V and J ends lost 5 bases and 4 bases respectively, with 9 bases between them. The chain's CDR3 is CAWETTGNTIYF. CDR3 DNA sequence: TGTGCCTGGGAAACAACCGGAAACACCATATATTTT.

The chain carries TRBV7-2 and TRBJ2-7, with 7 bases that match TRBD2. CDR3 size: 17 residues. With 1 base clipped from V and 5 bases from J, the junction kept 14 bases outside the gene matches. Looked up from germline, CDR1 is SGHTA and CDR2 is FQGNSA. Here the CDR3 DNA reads TGTGCCAGCAGCTTAGTCGGGGGGACCCCAATCGATAACGAGCAGTACTTC. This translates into CASSLVGGTPIDNEQYF.

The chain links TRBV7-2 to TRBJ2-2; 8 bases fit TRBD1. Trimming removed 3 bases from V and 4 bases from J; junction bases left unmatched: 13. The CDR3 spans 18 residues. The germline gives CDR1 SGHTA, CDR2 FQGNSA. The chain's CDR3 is CASSFDPPGQGSTGELFF. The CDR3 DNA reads TGTGCCAGCAGCTTCGATCCCCCCGGACAGGGTTCCACCGGGGAGCTGTTTTTT. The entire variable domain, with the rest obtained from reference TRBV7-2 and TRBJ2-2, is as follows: GAGVSQSPSNKVTEKGKDVELRCDPISGHTALYWYRQSLGQGLEFLIYFQGNSAPDKSGLPSDRFSAERTGGSVSTLTIQRTQQEDSAVYLCASSFDPPGQGSTGELFFGEGSRLTVL.

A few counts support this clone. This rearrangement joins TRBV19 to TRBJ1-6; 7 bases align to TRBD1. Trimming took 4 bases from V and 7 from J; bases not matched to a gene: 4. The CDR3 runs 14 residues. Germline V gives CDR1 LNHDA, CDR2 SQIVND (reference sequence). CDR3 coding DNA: TGTGCCAGTAGTAACAGGGGCTTAAATTCACCCCTCCACTTT. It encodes CASSNRGLNSPLHF.

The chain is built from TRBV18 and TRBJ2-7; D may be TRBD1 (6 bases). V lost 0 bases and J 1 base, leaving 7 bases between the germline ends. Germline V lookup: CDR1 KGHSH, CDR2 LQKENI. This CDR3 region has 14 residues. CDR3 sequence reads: CASSPPDRSYEQYF. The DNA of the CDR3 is TGTGCCAGCTCACCACCAGACAGGTCCTACGAGCAGTACTTC.

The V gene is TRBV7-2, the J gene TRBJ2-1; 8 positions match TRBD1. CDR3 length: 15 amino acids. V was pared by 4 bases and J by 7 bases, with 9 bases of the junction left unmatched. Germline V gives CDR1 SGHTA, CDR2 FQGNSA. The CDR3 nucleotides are TGTGCCAGCAGCTACACGAGACAGGGGATGAATGAGCAGTTCTTC. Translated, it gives CASSYTRQGMNEQFF.